These T cell receptor beta chains were read from a single sample in a study of Graves' ophthalmopathy and Graves' hyperthyroidism. TCRdb re-called the multiplex PCR reads through MiXCR, storing one row per CDR3 protein. The sample carries over a million distinct CDR3 sequences, around a third recorded once. The sample comprised peripheral blood or thyroid tissue (not recorded which). The receptors derive from an adult man with Graves' hyperthyroidism. The CDR3 runs from the conserved cysteine through the conserved F or W.

j_call v_call cdr3_aa
TRBJ2-5 TRBV6-5 CASSTFGTEETQYF
TRBJ1-5 TRBV7-8 CASSLERIGGNQPQHF
TRBJ2-2 TRBV7-2 CASSYTRRGGTRELFF
TRBJ1-2 TRBV7-9 CASSLVSSGNTF
TRBJ2-7 TRBV7-9 CASSFWDGAYEQYF
TRBJ2-7 TRBV14 CASSQGQEFEQYF
TRBJ2-5 TRBV7-2 CASSSISRGSGETQNF
TRBJ2-7 TRBV7-2 CASSSPGRGVSYEQYF
TRBJ1-2 TRBV10-1 CASRFSGTLNYGYTF
TRBJ1-2 TRBV7-9 CASSLLGDGYGYTF
TRBJ2-2 TRBV7-9 CASRGGTAGSGELFF
TRBJ2-7 TRBV14 CASSQVAQILPGTYEQYF
TRBJ2-5 TRBV19 CASSSTSGSYQETQYF
TRBJ1-1 TRBV15 CATKSGTINTEAFF
TRBJ1-2 TRBV7-6 CASSIYLCSVGGANYGYTF
TRBJ2-2 TRBV9 CASSAGLAGGNTGELFF
TRBJ1-4 TRBV15 CATSGTGREKLFF
TRBJ1-2 TRBV19 CASENRANYGYTF
TRBJ1-2 TRBV12-3/TRBV12-4 CASGDVGGYTF
TRBJ2-7 TRBV29-1 CSSWLAGGYEQYF
TRBJ2-5 TRBV7-2 CASSLDVGTSGTQYF
TRBJ1-5 TRBV10-3 CATRQGEEQPQHF